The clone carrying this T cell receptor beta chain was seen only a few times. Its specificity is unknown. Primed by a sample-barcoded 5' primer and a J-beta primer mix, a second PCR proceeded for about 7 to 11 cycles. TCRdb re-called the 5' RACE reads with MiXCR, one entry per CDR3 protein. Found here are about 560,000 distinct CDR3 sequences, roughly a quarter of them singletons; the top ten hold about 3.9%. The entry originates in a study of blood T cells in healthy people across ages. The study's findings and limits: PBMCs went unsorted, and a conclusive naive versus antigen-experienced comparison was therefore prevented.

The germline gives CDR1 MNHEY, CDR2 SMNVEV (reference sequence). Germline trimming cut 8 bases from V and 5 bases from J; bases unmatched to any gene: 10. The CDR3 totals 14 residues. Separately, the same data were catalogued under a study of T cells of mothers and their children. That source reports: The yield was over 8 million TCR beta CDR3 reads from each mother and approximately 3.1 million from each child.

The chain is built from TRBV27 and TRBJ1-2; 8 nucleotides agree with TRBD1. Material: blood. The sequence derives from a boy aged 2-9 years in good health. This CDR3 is CASGPPQGVYGYTF. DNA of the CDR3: TGTGCCAGCGGTCCTCCACAGGGGGTTTATGGCTACACCTTC.